What follows are 20 T cell receptor beta chains derived from one specimen sequenced in a study of T-cell reconstitution after alpha-beta-depleted transplantation in children (dated by TCRdb to 2015 to 2016). The treatment or condition label for this specimen denotes: allogeneic hematopoietic cell transplantation with graft depleted of TCRalphabeta T cells and CD19 B cells. Library prep was done by PCR. For sequencing, an Illumina HiSeq 2500 was employed. TCR libraries were prepared with molecular barcoding, using unique molecular identifiers to normalize TCRbeta repertoire quantification. TCRdb reanalyzed the raw reads on its own, using fastp at Q25 for trimming and MiXCR for clone calling, and kept in-frame beta chains. Rows with one shared CDR3 protein collapse into an entry with the most common genes and DNA. The sample table lists approximately 250,000 distinct CDR3 sequences, 20% to 30% of them with a count of one. Less than 3.5% of the sample belongs to the ten largest clones.

The source material was PBMCs, sampled before TCRalphabeta/CD19-depleted stem cell transplant. Source of these receptors: a girl aged 2-10 years with Fanconi anemia, due to receive a stem cell transplant.

The chain recombines TRBV7-9 with TRBJ1-4; unclear D gene. Germline V CDR1 and CDR2: SEHNR, FQNEAQ (reference sequence). The CDR3 consists of 16 residues. Deletions cut 0 bases from V and 4 bases from J, with 12 bases between. The CDR3 DNA is TGTGCCAGCAGCTTAGCGCGTTCCGAGGATAATGAAAAACTGTTTTTT. This encodes CASSLARSEDNEKLFF.

A remark on this clonotype: Compared with germline, one end of the junction differs, possibly owing to a read error. The V gene is TRBV23-1, the J gene TRBJ2-1; TRBD2 might be the D (5 bases). TRBV23-1 counts as an open reading frame of uncertain function. There are 15 residues in the CDR3. As DNA, the CDR3 is TGCGCCAGCAGTCAATCGCCTAGCTCCAACAATGAGCAGTTCTTC. Encoded protein: CASSQSPSSNNEQFF.

This clonotype occurred many times. The chain carries TRBV10-3 and TRBJ1-6, with D possibly being TRBD1 (5 bases). CDR1 and CDR2 from the germline V gene are ENHRY and SYGVKD. The CDR3 spans 13 residues. V was trimmed by 6 bases and J by 9 bases, leaving 12 bases between them. The DNA of the CDR3 is TGTGCCATCAGGGGGGACCCCCTTTCACCCCTCCACTTT. Protein sequence: CAIRGDPLSPLHF.

The V and J genes are TRBV25-1 and TRBJ2-6; 10 nucleotides line up with TRBD1. CDR3 length equals 21 residues. Germline-derived CDR1 and CDR2 are MGHDK and SYGVNS. Losses at the gene ends were 8 bases for V and 0 bases for J; bases not matched to a gene: 19. The CDR3: CASFKRDRGPYAYSGANVLTF. In DNA form, the CDR3 reads TGTGCCAGCTTCAAACGGGACAGGGGCCCGTACGCCTACTCTGGGGCCAACGTCCTGACTTTC.

This chain connects TRBV4-2 to TRBJ2-1, with D possibly TRBD2 on 5 matching bases. The CDR3 totals 13 residues. CDR1 and CDR2 from the germline V gene are LGHNA and YNFKEQ. The ends were cut back, 0 bases at V and 8 bases at J, with 8 bases in the middle. The CDR3 nucleotides read TGTGCCAGCAGCCAAGATCTCGGGGATGAGCAGTTCTTC. Translated: CASSQDLGDEQFF.

The table lists this clonotype with many counts. V and J are TRBV29-1 and TRBJ2-5; D is uncertain. The V gene's germline CDR1 is SQVTM and CDR2 ANQGSEA. The CDR3 length is 14 residues. V dropped 0 bases and J dropped 1 base, with 9 bases sitting between them. The chain's CDR3 is CSVEDQHSQETQYF. CDR3 DNA sequence: TGCAGCGTTGAAGATCAGCACAGCCAAGAGACCCAGTACTTC.

This clonotype was observed at least ten times. This rearrangement joins TRBV10-3 to TRBJ2-1, with 8 bases fitting TRBD1. V was pared by 2 bases and J by 9 bases, with 9 bases of the junction left unmatched. The length of the CDR3 is 15 residues. In germline, CDR1 is ENHRY, CDR2 SYGVKD. The CDR3 loop is CAISEPGQVLSEQFF. CDR3 DNA: TGTGCCATCAGTGAGCCGGGACAGGTGTTATCTGAGCAGTTCTTC.

V gene TRBV20-1 combines with J gene TRBJ2-7; TRBD1 matches 7 bases. The CDR3 loop spans 15 amino acids. Losses at the gene ends were 0 bases for V and 1 base for J; bases not matched to a gene: 6. Germline assignment: CDR1 DFQATT and CDR2 SNEGSKA (reference sequence). The chain's CDR3 is CSARDHPGQSYEQYF. The CDR3 region has the DNA TGCAGTGCTAGAGATCATCCGGGACAGTCCTACGAGCAGTACTTC.

The CDR3, as DNA: TGCAGTGCTAGACTTTCCGCCATCTACAATGAGCAGTTCTTC. Translating it yields CSARLSAIYNEQFF. This chain uses TRBV20-1 with TRBJ2-1; D call uncertain. Trimming shortened V by 2 bases and J by 3 bases, and 11 bases separated the two germline ends. This CDR3 is 14 amino acids long. Per germline, CDR1 DFQATT and CDR2 SNEGSKA (reference sequence).

This clonotype has at least ten counts. This chain uses TRBV7-9 with TRBJ2-3, with 8 positions matching TRBD2. The CDR3 has 14 amino acids. Germline V CDR1 and CDR2: SEHNR, FQNEAQ (reference sequence). V lost 2 bases, J lost 6 bases, and 4 bases stayed unmatched. The CDR3 region is CASSLRGGPDTQYF. CDR3 DNA: TGTGCCAGCAGCTTACGGGGGGGCCCTGATACGCAGTATTTT.

In this sample, this clonotype turned up a few times. V usage is TRBV15 and J usage is TRBJ2-7, with 11 bases aligning to TRBD1. The V gene's germline CDR1 is LNHNV and CDR2 YYDKDF (reference sequence). The V gene end was trimmed by 4 bases and the J gene end by 5 bases; junction bases not matched to a gene: 7. This CDR3 region has 15 residues. CDR3 coding DNA: TGTGCCACCAGCATTATAGGACAGGGGGCTCACGAGCAGTACTTC. Amino acids: CATSIIGQGAHEQYF.

In this sample, this clonotype turned up a few times. The chain carries TRBV7-3 and TRBJ2-1; D might be TRBD1 (6 bases). The CDR3 extends over 17 amino acids. V dropped 2 bases and J dropped 0 bases, with 14 bases sitting between them. Germline CDR1 SGHTA, CDR2 FQGTGA. The chain's CDR3 is CASSLSRDTRSYNEQFF. The CDR3 region has the DNA TGTGCCAGCAGCTTATCTCGGGACACTCGCTCCTACAATGAGCAGTTCTTC.

Ten or more counts support this clonotype. The rearrangement joins TRBV6-5 to TRBJ2-1; D assignment may be TRBD1 or TRBD2 (6 bases each). Trimming removed 0 bases from V and 5 bases from J, with 14 bases in between. The CDR3 spans 16 residues. The germline CDR1 and CDR2 sequences are MNHEY and SVGAGI. The CDR3 loop reads CASSYSKAGEDNEQFF. In DNA, the CDR3 is TGTGCCAGCAGTTACTCGAAGGCAGGGGAGGACAATGAGCAGTTCTTC.

This clonotype was observed at least ten times. V is TRBV5-1 and J is TRBJ1-1; 7 bases align to TRBD1. V shed 0 bases and J 6 bases; nucleotides not matched to a gene: 20. CDR1 is SGHRS, CDR2 YFSETQ, per germline. This CDR3 has 19 residues. CDR3 in DNA: TGCGCCAGCAGCTTGGTATTAGGGGGCACGTCTTCTCGTATATCTGAAGCTTTCTTT. The encoded protein is CASSLVLGGTSSRISEAFF.

The chain links TRBV5-1 to TRBJ2-5; D possibly corresponds to TRBD1 (5 bases). Between the trimmed V and J ends, which lost 0 bases and 5 bases, there was a span of 11 bases. CDR1 and CDR2 from the germline V gene are SGHRS and YFSETQ. The CDR3 loop spans 14 amino acids. The CDR3 here is CASSLAPGRETQYF. CDR3 sequence (DNA): TGCGCCAGCAGCTTGGCCCCAGGGCGGGAGACCCAGTACTTC.

This chain joins TRBV7-7 and TRBJ2-1; D not resolved. Germline CDR1 and CDR2: SSHAT and FNYEAQ (reference sequence). Trimming removed 1 base at V and 6 bases at J, with 7 bases between. The CDR3 contains 13 residues. CDR3 residues: CASSLDLLNEQFF. CDR3 coding DNA: TGTGCCAGCAGCTTAGATTTACTCAATGAGCAGTTCTTC.

The rearrangement joins TRBV10-3 to TRBJ2-7; 11 bases line up with TRBD2. Germline CDR1 ENHRY, CDR2 SYGVKD. V dropped 1 base and J dropped 6; count of bases not matched to a gene: 5. The CDR3 length is 15 residues. The CDR3 coding sequence is TGTGCCATCAGTGAGTTAGCGGGAGGGCCAGGCGAGCAGTACTTC. Its protein product is CAISELAGGPGEQYF.

This clonotype has only a few counts. The chain combines TRBV28 with TRBJ1-4; a weak D match, TRBD1 (5 bases). The germline CDR1 and CDR2 sequences are MDHEN and SYDVKM. V was cut by 3 bases and J by 15 bases, with 11 bases left in between. The CDR3 covers 11 residues. The CDR3 region is CASSFHRSMFF. CDR3 bases: TGTGCCAGCAGTTTCCACAGGTCAATGTTTTTT.

This chain uses TRBV5-1 with TRBJ2-1; 9 bases line up with TRBD1. J gave up 7 bases and V 0 bases, and 5 bases lay outside the gene matches. The CDR3 is 15 residues long. The germline CDR1 and CDR2 sequences are SGHRS and YFSETQ. The DNA for the CDR3 is TGCGCCAGCAGCTTGGGGGGGACAGGGCGGAATGAGCAGTTCTTC. Amino acids: CASSLGGTGRNEQFF.

This clonotype has ten or more counts. The chain links TRBV20-1 to TRBJ2-5, with D possibly being TRBD2 (5 bases). Germline loops: CDR1 DFQATT, CDR2 SNEGSKA (reference sequence). CDR3 length: 14 amino acids. Trimming shortened V by 3 bases and J by 4 bases, and 15 bases separated the two germline ends. The CDR3 DNA sequence: TGCAGTGCTAGCGGGGTGGGGTCGGCAGAGACCCAGTACTTC. Amino acid sequence: CSASGVGSAETQYF.